A single TCR beta chain is shown here with its context. The length of the CDR3 is 13 residues. CDR1 SGHAT and CDR2 FQDESV come from the germline V gene (reference sequence). Trimming left V 5 bases short and J 4 bases short, with 11 bases between. The data belong to a study of blood T cell repertoires in COVID-19. Study in general: Samples taken during acute and convalescent COVID-19 were collected in the United States, Italy and Spain. The cDNA or gDNA used as material had been derived from T cells, B-cell-depleted T cells, or PBMCs.

Authors' analysis steps: Reference gene primer amplification gave estimated nucleated cell counts. The protocol was immunoSEQ multiplex PCR, while the TCRdb copy is restricted to in-frame clones and leaves out a portion. V and J calls and clone size come straight from that table; D and trimming were deduced from the DNA. Here the sample spans some 240,000 clones, roughly 84% being singletons. This chain uses TRBV11-1 with TRBJ1-1, with D possibly matching TRBD1 (6 bases). Sequences were obtained from peripheral blood. The receptor was derived from a woman aged 40-49 years who had recovered from COVID-19. This CDR3 is CASSPQGFTEAFF. CDR3 nucleotide sequence: TGTGCCAGCAGCCCGCAGGGGTTCACTGAAGCTTTCTTT.